The TCR beta chain described here comes from a study of T cell responses to AZD1222 COVID-19 vaccine. Study-level points and caveats: Donors were mostly white British, more females; clonal diversity possibly underestimated. Repertoire samples came only from after the peak T cell response.

TCRdb keeps only in-frame clones here, not all; method: immunoSEQ multiplex PCR. Of 95,000 to 110,000 clones listed, 86% are singletons. Concerning this clone itself: The antigen remains unidentified.

The germline V gene has CDR1 SGHTA and CDR2 FQGNSA. The CDR3 loop spans 17 amino acids. The V and J ends lost 4 bases and 4 bases, in that order; junction bases with no gene match: 12. The material was peripheral blood, obtained 28 days after the second dose of the MenACWY control vaccine. The TCR sequence derives from an adult who received the MenACWY meningococcal vaccine as a control. The genes are TRBV7-2 and TRBJ1-5, with 8 bases aligning to TRBD1. The CDR3 DNA sequence: TGTGCCAGCAGCTCCCAGGGGGCGGCCAGCGGGAATCAGCCCCAGCATTTT. Its translation: CASSSQGAASGNQPQHF. Together with reference TRBV7-2 and TRBJ1-5, the CDR3 gives the full variable domain: GAGVSQSPSNKVTEKGKDVELRCDPISGHTALYWYRQSLGQGLEFLIYFQGNSAPDKSGLPSDRFSAERTGGSVSTLTIQRTQQEDSAVYLCASSSQGAASGNQPQHFGDGTRLSIL.